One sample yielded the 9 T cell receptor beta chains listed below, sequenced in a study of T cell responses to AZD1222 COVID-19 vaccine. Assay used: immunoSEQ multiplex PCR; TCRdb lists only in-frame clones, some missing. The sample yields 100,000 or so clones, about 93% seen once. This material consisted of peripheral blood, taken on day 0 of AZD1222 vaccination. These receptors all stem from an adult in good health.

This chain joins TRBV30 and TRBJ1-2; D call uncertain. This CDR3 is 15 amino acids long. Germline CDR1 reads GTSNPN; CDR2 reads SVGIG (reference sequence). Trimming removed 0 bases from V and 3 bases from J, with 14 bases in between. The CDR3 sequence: CAWSVWRLWDYGYTF. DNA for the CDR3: TGTGCCTGGAGTGTATGGCGGCTATGGGACTATGGCTACACCTTC.

CDR3 coding DNA: TGTGCCAGCAGGCTCCAACAGGTGGGGGGCTACACCTTC. This gives the protein CASRLQQVGGYTF. The genes are TRBV7-9 and TRBJ1-2; D might be TRBD1 (5 bases). The V gene lost 6 bases and the J gene lost 8 bases, with 16 bases spanning the gap. CDR1 SEHNR and CDR2 FQNEAQ come from the germline V gene (reference sequence). CDR3 length: 13 amino acids.

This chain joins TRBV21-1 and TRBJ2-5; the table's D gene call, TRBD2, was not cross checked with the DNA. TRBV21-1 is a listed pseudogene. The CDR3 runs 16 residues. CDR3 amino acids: CASSKAVTSGKETQYF. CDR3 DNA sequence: TGTGCCAGCAGCAAAGCGGTAACTAGCGGGAAAGAGACCCAGTACTTC.

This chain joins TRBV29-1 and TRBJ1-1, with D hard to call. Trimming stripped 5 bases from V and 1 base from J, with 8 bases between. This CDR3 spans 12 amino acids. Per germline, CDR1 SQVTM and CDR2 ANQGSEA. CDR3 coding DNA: TGCAGCGTTTGGACGGGGAACACTGAAGCTTTCTTT. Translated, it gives CSVWTGNTEAFF. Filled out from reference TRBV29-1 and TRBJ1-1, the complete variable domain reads SAVISQKPSRDICQRGTSLTIQCQVDSQVTMMFWYRQQPGQSLTLIATANQGSEATYESGFVIDKFPISRPNLTFSTLTVSNMSPEDSSIYLCSVWTGNTEAFFGQGTRLTVV.

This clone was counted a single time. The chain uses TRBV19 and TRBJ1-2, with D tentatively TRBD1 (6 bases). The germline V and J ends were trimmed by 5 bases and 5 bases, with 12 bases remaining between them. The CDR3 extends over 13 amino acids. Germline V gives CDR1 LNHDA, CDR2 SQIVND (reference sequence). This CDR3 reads CASSGRGGYGYTF. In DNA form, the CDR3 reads TGTGCCAGTAGTGGCAGGGGAGGGTATGGCTACACCTTC.

The chain's CDR3 is CASSLLAGDQPQHF. The DNA of the CDR3 is TGTGCCAGCAGCTTGTTGGCAGGGGATCAGCCCCAGCATTTT. The chain couples TRBV5-8 to TRBJ1-5; D might be TRBD1 (6 bases). V was shortened by 1 base and J by 5 bases, with 10 bases between the two germline ends. Germline values: CDR1 SGHTS, CDR2 YDEGEE. The CDR3 has 14 residues.

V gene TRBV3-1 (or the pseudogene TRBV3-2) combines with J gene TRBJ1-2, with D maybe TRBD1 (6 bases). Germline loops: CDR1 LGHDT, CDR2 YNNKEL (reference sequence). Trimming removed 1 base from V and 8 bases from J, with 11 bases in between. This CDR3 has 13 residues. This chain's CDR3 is CASSQGQVSGYTF. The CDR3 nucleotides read TGTGCCAGCAGCCAAGGACAGGTGAGCGGCTACACCTTC.

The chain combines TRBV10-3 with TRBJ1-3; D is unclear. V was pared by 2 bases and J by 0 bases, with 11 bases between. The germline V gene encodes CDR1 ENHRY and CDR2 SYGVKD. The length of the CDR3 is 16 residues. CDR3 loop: CAISENGDHSGNTIYF. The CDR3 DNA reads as TGTGCCATCAGTGAGAACGGGGATCACTCTGGAAACACCATATATTTT.

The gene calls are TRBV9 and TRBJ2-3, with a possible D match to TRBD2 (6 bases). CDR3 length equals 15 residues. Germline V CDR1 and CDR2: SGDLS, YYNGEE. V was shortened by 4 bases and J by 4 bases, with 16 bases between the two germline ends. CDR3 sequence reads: CASSLTGSWADTQYF. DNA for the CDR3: TGTGCCAGCAGCTTGACCGGGAGTTGGGCAGATACGCAGTATTTT.